This is a list of T cell receptor beta chains from one sample in a study of control samples from healthy donors and cancer patients. Assay: immunoSEQ multiplex PCR; the TCRdb copy retains only in-frame clones and omits some. Here the sample spans 100,000 to 150,000 clones, around 87% being singletons. Specimen: blood. These receptors were taken from a man aged 55-75 years in good health. Both conserved end residues are part of each CDR3. The order of the fields is CDR3 DNA, CDR3 protein, J gene, clone size, D gene, V gene. The D gene is left open where the match is weak. Only some rows state a clone size, as once, few, many or a class for expanded clones.

CDR3 DNA: TGCAGTGCTAGTCGTTTTGGGACAGGGGATGGCACTGAAGCTTTCTTT; CDR3 protein: CSASRFGTGDGTEAFF; J gene: TRBJ1-1; clone size: -; D gene: TRBD1; V gene: TRBV20-1
CDR3 DNA: TGTGCCTGGAGGACAGGGGATTACACTGAAGCTTTCTTT; CDR3 protein: CAWRTGDYTEAFF; J gene: TRBJ1-1; clone size: -; D gene: TRBD1; V gene: TRBV30
CDR3 DNA: TGTGCCAGCAGCTTGGGTGGACTAGTTGTGTCAGATACGCAGTATTTT; CDR3 protein: CASSLGGLVVSDTQYF; J gene: TRBJ2-3; clone size: -; D gene: TRBD2; V gene: TRBV5-4
CDR3 DNA: TGTGCCTGGCGGGACTATACAACGAAAAACTATGGCTACACCTTC; CDR3 protein: CAWRDYTTKNYGYTF; J gene: TRBJ1-2; clone size: -; D gene: -; V gene: TRBV30
CDR3 DNA: TGCGCCAGCAGCCAAGGGGCCAAAGGGGGGACTGAAGCTTTCTTT; CDR3 protein: CASSQGAKGGTEAFF; J gene: TRBJ1-1; clone size: -; D gene: -; V gene: TRBV4-3
CDR3 DNA: TGTGCCAGCAGTACGGACGGGAACTATGGCTACACCTTC; CDR3 protein: CASSTDGNYGYTF; J gene: TRBJ1-2; clone size: -; D gene: -; V gene: TRBV6-5
CDR3 DNA: TGTGCCAGCAGTGATACCAGGAAGAACACTGAAGCTTTCTTT; CDR3 protein: CASSDTRKNTEAFF; J gene: TRBJ1-1; clone size: -; D gene: -; V gene: TRBV2
CDR3 DNA: TGTGCCAGCAGTCTATCTATTCTCCCGACACAGAGAACGAACACTGAAGCTTTCTTT; CDR3 protein: CASSLSILPTQRTNTEAFF; J gene: TRBJ1-1; clone size: -; D gene: -; V gene: TRBV6-6
CDR3 DNA: TGTGCCACCCGGACAGCCTCAAGCTCCTACGAGCAGTACTTC; CDR3 protein: CATRTASSSYEQYF; J gene: TRBJ2-7; clone size: few; D gene: -; V gene: TRBV6-5
CDR3 DNA: TGTGCCAGCAGTTTGAGCGCCTCCAGGATGGGAGAGCAGTACTTC; CDR3 protein: CASSLSASRMGEQYF; J gene: TRBJ2-7; clone size: -; D gene: -; V gene: TRBV27
CDR3 DNA: TGTGCCAGCAGCCCTCCGGGACAGAGGCTGTACTTC; CDR3 protein: CASSPPGQRLYF; J gene: TRBJ2-7; clone size: -; D gene: TRBD1; V gene: TRBV3-1/TRBV3-2
CDR3 DNA: TGTGCCAGCGGCCTTTCCGGGACAGGGATCCAGTACTTC; CDR3 protein: CASGLSGTGIQYF; J gene: TRBJ2-5; clone size: -; D gene: TRBD1; V gene: TRBV12-3/TRBV12-4
CDR3 DNA: TGTGCCAGCAGTGAAGGAGCAGGGTTAACCGGGGAGCTGTTTTTT; CDR3 protein: CASSEGAGLTGELFF; J gene: TRBJ2-2; clone size: once; D gene: -; V gene: TRBV6-1
CDR3 DNA: TGTGCCAGCAGCCAAGCTGGACTAGCGGGGGGTGAGCAGTTCTTC; CDR3 protein: CASSQAGLAGGEQFF; J gene: TRBJ2-1; clone size: once; D gene: TRBD2; V gene: TRBV3-1/TRBV3-2
CDR3 DNA: TGTGCCAGCAGCTTAACTCGGGTGACTGAAGCTTTCTTT; CDR3 protein: CASSLTRVTEAFF; J gene: TRBJ1-1; clone size: -; D gene: -; V gene: TRBV7-2
CDR3 DNA: TGTGCCAGCAGCTTTACGTCCGGGACTAGCGGTTTTTCGGATACGCAGTATTTT; CDR3 protein: CASSFTSGTSGFSDTQYF; J gene: TRBJ2-3; clone size: -; D gene: TRBD2; V gene: TRBV3-1/TRBV3-2
CDR3 DNA: TGTGCCAGTAGGCAGGGATGGGGGAACACTGAAGCTTTCTTT; CDR3 protein: CASRQGWGNTEAFF; J gene: TRBJ1-1; clone size: -; D gene: -; V gene: TRBV19